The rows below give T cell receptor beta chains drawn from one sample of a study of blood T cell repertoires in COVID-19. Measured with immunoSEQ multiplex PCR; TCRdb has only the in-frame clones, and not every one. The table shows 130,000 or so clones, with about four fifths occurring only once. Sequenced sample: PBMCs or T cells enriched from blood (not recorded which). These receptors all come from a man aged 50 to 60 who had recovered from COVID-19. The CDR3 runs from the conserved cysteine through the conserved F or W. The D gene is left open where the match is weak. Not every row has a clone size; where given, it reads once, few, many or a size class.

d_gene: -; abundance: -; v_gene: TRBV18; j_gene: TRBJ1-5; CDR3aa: CASSPPSGRSNQPQHF; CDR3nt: TGTGCCAGCTCACCACCGTCAGGGAGGAGCAATCAGCCCCAGCATTTT
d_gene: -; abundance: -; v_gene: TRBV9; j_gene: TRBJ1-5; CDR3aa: CASSRRTPRKSNQPQHF; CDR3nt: TGTGCCAGCAGCCGACGGACACCAAGAAAGAGCAATCAGCCCCAGCATTTT
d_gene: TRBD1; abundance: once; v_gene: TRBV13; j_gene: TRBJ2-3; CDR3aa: CASSSMMGQGPSPQYSTDTQYF; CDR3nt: TGTGCCAGCAGCTCGATGATGGGACAGGGACCTTCCCCTCAATATAGCACAGATACGCAGTATTTT
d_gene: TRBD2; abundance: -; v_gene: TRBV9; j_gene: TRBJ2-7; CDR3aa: CASSDPYGLAGTYEQYF; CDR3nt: TGTGCCAGCAGCGACCCCTATGGGCTAGCGGGGACCTACGAGCAGTACTTC
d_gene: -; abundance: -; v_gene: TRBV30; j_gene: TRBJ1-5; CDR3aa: CAWSLGRGGQPQHF; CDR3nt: TGTGCCTGGAGCCTAGGGCGCGGAGGCCAGCCCCAGCATTTT
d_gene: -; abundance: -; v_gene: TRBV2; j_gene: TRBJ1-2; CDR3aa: CASTPGTTPYGYTF; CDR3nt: TGTGCCAGCACCCCAGGGACAACGCCGTATGGCTACACCTTC
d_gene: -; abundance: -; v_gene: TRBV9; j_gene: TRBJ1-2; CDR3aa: CASSVGGSANYGYTF; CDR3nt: TGTGCCAGCAGCGTAGGAGGGTCGGCTAACTATGGCTACACCTTC
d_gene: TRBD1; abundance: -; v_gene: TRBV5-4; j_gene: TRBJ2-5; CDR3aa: CASSYTGTAQETQYF; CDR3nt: TGTGCCAGCAGCTATACCGGGACAGCACAAGAGACCCAGTACTTC
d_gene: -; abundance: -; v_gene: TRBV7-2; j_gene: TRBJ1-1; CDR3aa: CASSSGQRGTNTEAFF; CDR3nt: TGTGCCAGCAGCTCCGGACAGAGGGGTACGAACACTGAAGCTTTCTTT
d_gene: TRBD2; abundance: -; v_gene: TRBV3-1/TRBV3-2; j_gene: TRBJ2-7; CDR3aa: CASSLGGGAYEQYF; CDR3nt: TGTGCCAGCAGCCTGGGCGGGGGGGCCTACGAGCAGTACTTC
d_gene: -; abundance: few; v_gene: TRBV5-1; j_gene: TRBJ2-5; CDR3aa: CASSLVPGGGTSQETQYF; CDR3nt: TGCGCCAGCAGCTTGGTGCCAGGGGGAGGGACTAGCCAAGAGACCCAGTACTTC
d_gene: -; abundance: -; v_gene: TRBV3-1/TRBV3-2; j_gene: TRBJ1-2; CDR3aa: CASSQGLGVGGYTF; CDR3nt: TGTGCCAGCAGCCAAGGTCTCGGCGTCGGGGGCTACACCTTC
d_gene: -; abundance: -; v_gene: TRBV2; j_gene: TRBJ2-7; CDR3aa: CASSGTEKAYEQYF; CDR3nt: TGTGCCAGCAGTGGGACAGAAAAGGCCTACGAGCAGTACTTC
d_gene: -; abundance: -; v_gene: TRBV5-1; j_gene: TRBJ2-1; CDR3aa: CASSSALDLYNEQFF; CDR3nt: TGCGCCAGCAGCTCCGCCCTAGACTTGTACAATGAGCAGTTCTTC
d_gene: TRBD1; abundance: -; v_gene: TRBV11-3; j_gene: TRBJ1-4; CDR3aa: CASSRGQGGDEKLFF; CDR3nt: TGTGCCAGCAGTCGCGGACAGGGGGGGGATGAAAAACTGTTTTTT
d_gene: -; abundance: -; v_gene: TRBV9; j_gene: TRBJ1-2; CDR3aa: CASSSIDQGSYGYTF; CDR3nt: TGTGCCAGCAGCTCCATTGACCAGGGTTCCTATGGCTACACCTTC
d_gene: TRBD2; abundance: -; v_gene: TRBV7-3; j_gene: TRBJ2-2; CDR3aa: CASSFLAGENTGELFF; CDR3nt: TGTGCCAGCAGCTTCCTAGCGGGGGAGAACACCGGGGAGCTGTTTTTT
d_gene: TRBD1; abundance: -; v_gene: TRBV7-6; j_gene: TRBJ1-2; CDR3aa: CASSLDPGTGYGYTF; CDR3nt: TGTGCCAGCAGCTTGGACCCCGGGACAGGCTATGGCTACACCTTC
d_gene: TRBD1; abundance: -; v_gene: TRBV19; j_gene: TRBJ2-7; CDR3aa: CASSTGGSSYEQYF; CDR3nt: TGTGCCAGTAGTACAGGGGGAAGCTCCTACGAGCAGTACTTC
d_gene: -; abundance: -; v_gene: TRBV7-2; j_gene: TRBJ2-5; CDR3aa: CASSPRSVGGIGTQYF; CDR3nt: TGTGCCAGCAGCCCCCGATCCGTCGGGGGAATCGGGACCCAGTACTTC
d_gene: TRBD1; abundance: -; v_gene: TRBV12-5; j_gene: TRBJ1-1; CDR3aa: CASVPGQGIAEAFF; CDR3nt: TGTGCTAGTGTACCGGGACAGGGGATCGCTGAAGCTTTCTTT
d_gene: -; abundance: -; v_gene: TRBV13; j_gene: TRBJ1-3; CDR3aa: CASSLSPPAWSAFDRGVGNTIYF; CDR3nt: TGTGCCAGCAGCTTATCCCCCCCGGCGTGGTCGGCCTTCGACCGAGGAGTTGGAAACACCATATATTTT
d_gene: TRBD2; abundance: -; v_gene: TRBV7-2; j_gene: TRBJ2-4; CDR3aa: CASIPPGGEAKNIQYF; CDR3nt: TGTGCCAGCATCCCACCGGGGGGGGAGGCCAAAAACATTCAGTACTTC
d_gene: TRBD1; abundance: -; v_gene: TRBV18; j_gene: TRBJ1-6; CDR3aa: CASSPQLGQPTYNSPLHF; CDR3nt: TGTGCCAGCTCACCCCAACTGGGACAGCCGACCTATAATTCACCCCTCCACTTT
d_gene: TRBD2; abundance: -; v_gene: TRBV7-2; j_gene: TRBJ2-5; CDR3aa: CASSPTSDETQYF; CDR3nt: TGTGCCAGCAGCCCGACTAGCGATGAGACCCAGTACTTC
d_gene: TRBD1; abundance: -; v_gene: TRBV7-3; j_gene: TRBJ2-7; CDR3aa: CASSYRQGGYYEQYF; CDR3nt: TGTGCCAGCAGTTATCGACAGGGGGGGTACTACGAGCAGTACTTC
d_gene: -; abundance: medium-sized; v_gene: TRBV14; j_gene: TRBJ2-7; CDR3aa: CASGLGGAEQYF; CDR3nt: TGTGCCAGCGGCTTGGGGGGGGCCGAGCAGTACTTC
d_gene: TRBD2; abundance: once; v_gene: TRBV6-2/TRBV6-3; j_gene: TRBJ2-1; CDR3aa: CASSYSPSGGNEQFF; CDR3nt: TGTGCCAGCAGTTACTCACCTAGCGGGGGGAATGAGCAGTTCTTC
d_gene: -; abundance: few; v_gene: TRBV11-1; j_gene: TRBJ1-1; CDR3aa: CASSLGFGGRSTEAFF; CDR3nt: TGTGCCAGCAGCTTAGGTTTCGGGGGGCGAAGCACTGAAGCTTTCTTT